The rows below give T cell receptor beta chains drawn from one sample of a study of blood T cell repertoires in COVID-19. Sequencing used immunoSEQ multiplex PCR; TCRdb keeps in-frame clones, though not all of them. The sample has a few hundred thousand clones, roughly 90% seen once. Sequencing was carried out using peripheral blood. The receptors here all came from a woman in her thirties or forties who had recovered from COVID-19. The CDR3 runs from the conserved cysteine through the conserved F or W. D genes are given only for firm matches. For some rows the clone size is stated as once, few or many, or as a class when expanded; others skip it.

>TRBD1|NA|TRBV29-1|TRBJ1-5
CSVGGQGNQPQHF
TGCAGCGTGGGAGGACAGGGCAATCAGCCCCAGCATTTT
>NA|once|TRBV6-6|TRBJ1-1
CASSGKRVPDTEAFF
TGTGCCAGCAGTGGTAAACGGGTACCCGACACTGAAGCTTTCTTT
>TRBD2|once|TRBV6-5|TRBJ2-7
CASRGGSYEQYF
TGTGCCAGCAGGGGGGGGAGCTACGAGCAGTACTTC
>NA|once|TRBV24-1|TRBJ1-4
CATRRVSALF
TGTGCCACCAGACGGGTTTCTGCCCTTTTT
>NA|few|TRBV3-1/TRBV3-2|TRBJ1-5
CASSQDQGRPQHF
TGTGCCAGCAGCCAAGATCAAGGGAGGCCCCAGCATTTT
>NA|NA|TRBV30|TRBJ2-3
CAWSAGQDTQYF
TGTGCCTGGTCGGCAGGGCAAGATACGCAGTATTTT
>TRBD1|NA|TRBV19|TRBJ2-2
CASSIGDRGNTGELFF
TGTGCCAGTAGTATAGGCGACAGGGGGAACACCGGGGAGCTGTTTTTT
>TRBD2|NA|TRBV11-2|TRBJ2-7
CASSPGTSGKEQYF
TGTGCCAGCAGCCCCGGGACTAGCGGGAAAGAGCAGTACTTC
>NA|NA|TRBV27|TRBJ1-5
CASSFGGTNQPQHF
TGTGCCAGCAGTTTCGGGGGAACCAATCAGCCCCAGCATTTT
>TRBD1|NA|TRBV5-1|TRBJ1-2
CASSLGGPGGFTYGYTF
TGCGCCAGCAGCTTAGGAGGGCCAGGGGGTTTCACCTATGGCTACACCTTC
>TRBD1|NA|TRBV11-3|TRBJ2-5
CASSAGQGTEGETQYF
TGTGCCAGCAGCGCAGGACAGGGGACGGAAGGAGAGACCCAGTACTTC
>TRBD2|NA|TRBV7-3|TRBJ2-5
CASSPNGLAGEETQYF
TGTGCCAGCAGCCCCAATGGGCTAGCGGGAGAAGAGACCCAGTACTTC
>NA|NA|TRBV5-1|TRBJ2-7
CASSLRGVEQYF
TGCGCCAGCAGCTTGCGCGGGGTAGAGCAGTACTTC
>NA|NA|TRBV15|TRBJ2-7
CATSGGGGTSNEQYF
TGTGCCACCAGTGGGGGAGGGGGAACTAGCAACGAGCAGTACTTC
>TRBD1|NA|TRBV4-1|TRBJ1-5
CASSQDAERTGSNQPQHF
TGCGCCAGCAGCCAAGATGCAGAACGGACAGGGAGCAATCAGCCCCAGCATTTT
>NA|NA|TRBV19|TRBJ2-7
CASSTGGAYEQYF
TGTGCCAGTAGCACAGGGGGGGCCTACGAGCAGTACTTC
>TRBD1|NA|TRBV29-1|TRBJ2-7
CSATRDRVEQYF
TGCAGCGCGACTAGGGACAGGGTCGAGCAGTACTTC
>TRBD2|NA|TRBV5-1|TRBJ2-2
CASTLEIAGAGELFF
TGCGCCAGCACCCTGGAGATAGCGGGAGCCGGGGAGCTGTTTTTT
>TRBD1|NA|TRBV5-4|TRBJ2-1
CASSFRQGYEQFF
TGTGCCAGCAGCTTTAGACAGGGCTATGAGCAGTTCTTC
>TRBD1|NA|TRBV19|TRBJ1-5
CASTEGQGNQPQHF
TGTGCCAGTACCGAGGGACAGGGCAATCAGCCCCAGCATTTT
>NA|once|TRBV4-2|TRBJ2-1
CASSLGRATDNEQFF
TGTGCCAGCAGCCTTGGGCGGGCGACGGACAATGAGCAGTTCTTC
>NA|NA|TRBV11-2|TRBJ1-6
CASSLVGRVSPLHF
TGTGCCAGCAGCTTAGTGGGCAGGGTATCACCCCTCCACTTT
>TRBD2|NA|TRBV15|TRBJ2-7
CATSRGGLGGEQYF
TGTGCCACCAGCAGAGGTGGACTAGGCGGCGAGCAGTACTTC
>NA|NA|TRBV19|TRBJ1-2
CASRDLYGYTF
TGTGCCAGTAGGGACTTATATGGCTACACCTTC
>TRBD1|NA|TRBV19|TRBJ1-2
CASTPDRADYGYTF
TGTGCCAGTACCCCAGACAGGGCGGACTATGGCTACACCTTC
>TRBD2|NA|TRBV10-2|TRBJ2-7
CASTVLAGGPHEQYF
TGCGCCAGCACAGTATTAGCGGGAGGGCCACACGAGCAGTACTTC
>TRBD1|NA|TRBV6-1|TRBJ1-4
CASSEPLGQGANEKLFF
TGTGCCAGCAGCGAACCCCTAGGACAGGGAGCTAATGAAAAACTGTTTTTT
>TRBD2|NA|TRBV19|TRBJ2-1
CASTTPLAGGHNEQFF
TGTGCCAGTACCACCCCGCTAGCGGGAGGCCACAATGAGCAGTTCTTC
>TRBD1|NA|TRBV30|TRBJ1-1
CAWSVTGGAEAFF
TGTGCCTGGAGTGTAACAGGGGGGGCTGAAGCTTTCTTT
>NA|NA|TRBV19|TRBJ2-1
CASSVQSRVGNEQFF
TGTGCCAGTAGTGTTCAATCCAGGGTCGGGAATGAGCAGTTCTTC
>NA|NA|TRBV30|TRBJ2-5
CAWGGGPLETQYF
TGTGCCTGGGGAGGGGGCCCTTTAGAGACCCAGTACTTC
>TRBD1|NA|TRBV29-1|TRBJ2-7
CSVDGEGGTGQYF
TGCAGCGTTGACGGGGAAGGAGGGACAGGGCAGTACTTC
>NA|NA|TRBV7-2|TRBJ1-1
CASSFGQANTEAFF
TGTGCCAGCAGCTTTGGCCAGGCGAACACTGAAGCTTTCTTT
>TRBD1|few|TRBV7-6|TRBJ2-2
CASQGAGELFF
TGTGCCAGCCAGGGGGCCGGGGAGCTGTTTTTT
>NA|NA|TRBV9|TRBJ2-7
CASSVGEAYEQYF
TGTGCCAGCAGCGTAGGTGAGGCGTACGAGCAGTACTTC
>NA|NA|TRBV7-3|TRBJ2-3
CASSPSGTDTQYF
TGTGCCAGCAGCCCGTCGGGCACAGATACGCAGTATTTT
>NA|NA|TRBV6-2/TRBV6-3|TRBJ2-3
CASSYSEEGSTDTQYF
TGTGCCAGCAGTTACTCGGAGGAGGGGAGCACAGATACGCAGTATTTT
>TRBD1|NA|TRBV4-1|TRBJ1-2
CASSHEGRTGPNGYTF
TGCGCCAGCAGCCACGAAGGGCGGACAGGTCCCAATGGCTACACCTTC
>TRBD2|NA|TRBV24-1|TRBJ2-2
CATSDRQTSVRGELFF
TGTGCCACCAGTGACCGACAGACTAGCGTACGCGGGGAGCTGTTTTTT
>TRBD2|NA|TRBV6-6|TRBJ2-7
CASSYGGGGYEQYF
TGTGCCAGCAGTTATGGCGGGGGGGGCTACGAGCAGTACTTC
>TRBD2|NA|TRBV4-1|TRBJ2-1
CASSQDLLAGANGEQFF
TGCGCCAGCAGCCAAGATCTCCTAGCGGGGGCCAATGGTGAGCAGTTCTTC
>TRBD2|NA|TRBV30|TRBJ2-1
CAWESASGTYNEQFF
TGTGCCTGGGAGTCCGCTAGCGGTACCTACAATGAGCAGTTCTTC
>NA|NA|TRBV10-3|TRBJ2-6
CAISESAPYSGANVLTF
TGTGCCATCAGTGAGTCGGCTCCTTACTCTGGGGCCAACGTCCTGACTTTC
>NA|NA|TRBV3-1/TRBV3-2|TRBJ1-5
CASSPRTGNQPQHF
TGTGCCAGCAGCCCTAGGACAGGCAATCAGCCCCAGCATTTT
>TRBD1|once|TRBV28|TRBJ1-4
CASSFSDRVSEKLFF
TGTGCCAGCAGTTTTTCGGACAGGGTTAGTGAAAAACTGTTTTTT
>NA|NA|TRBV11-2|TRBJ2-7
CASSLARASYEQYF
TGTGCCAGCAGCTTAGCGAGAGCCTCCTACGAGCAGTACTTC
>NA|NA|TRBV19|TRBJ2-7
CASSMGDTHSYEQYF
TGTGCCAGTAGTATGGGCGACACGCACTCCTACGAGCAGTACTTC
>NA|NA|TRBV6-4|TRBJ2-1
CASSESAYNEQFF
TGTGCCAGCAGTGAAAGCGCCTACAATGAGCAGTTCTTC
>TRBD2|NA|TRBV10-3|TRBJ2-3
CAISENSGAPGDTQYF
TGTGCCATCAGTGAAAATAGCGGGGCCCCAGGAGATACGCAGTATTTT
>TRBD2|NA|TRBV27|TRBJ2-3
CASRLAGVRDTQYF
TGTGCCAGCAGACTAGCGGGAGTGAGAGATACGCAGTATTTT
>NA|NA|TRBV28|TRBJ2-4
CASSLVAKNIQYF
TGTGCCAGCAGTTTAGTTGCGAAAAACATTCAGTACTTC
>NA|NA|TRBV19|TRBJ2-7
CASSSTGRASEQYF
TGTGCCAGTAGTTCAACCGGGAGAGCCTCCGAGCAGTACTTC
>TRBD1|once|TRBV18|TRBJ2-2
CASSSQETGGNTGELFF
TGTGCCAGCTCATCACAGGAGACAGGGGGCAACACCGGGGAGCTGTTTTTT
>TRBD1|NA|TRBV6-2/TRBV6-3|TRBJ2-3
CASSYGTGVTDTQYF
TGTGCCAGCAGTTACGGGACAGGGGTGACAGATACGCAGTATTTT
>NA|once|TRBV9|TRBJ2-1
CASSVDGNEQFF
TGTGCCAGCAGCGTAGACGGGAATGAGCAGTTCTTC